A selection of T cell receptor beta chains follows, all from one sample in a study of blood T cells in healthy people across ages. MiXCR, run by TCRdb on the 5' RACE reads, gives a single entry per CDR3 protein. The repertoire includes over a million distinct CDR3 sequences, 45% of them detected once, and about 20% sits in the top ten. Sequencing was done on a sample of blood. These receptors all stem from a woman between 55 and 75 years old in good health. Each CDR3 is given with its conserved first and last residue. A D gene is named only where the DNA matches it firmly. Clone size appears in some rows only: once, few, many, or a class for an expanded clone.

V gene,clone size,D gene,J gene,CDR3 DNA,CDR3 protein
TRBV20-1,-,-,TRBJ1-6,TGCAGTGCTAGAGATCCCCGGGACGCTAATTCACCCCTCCACTTT,CSARDPRDANSPLHF
TRBV7-8,-,-,TRBJ2-1,TGTGCCAGCAGCCCACGAATCCCGACGGATCGGGGGAATGAGCAGTTCTTC,CASSPRIPTDRGNEQFF
TRBV4-1,-,TRBD2,TRBJ2-2,TGCGCCAGCAGCCGGGGACTAGGGGACACCGGGGAGCTGTTTTTT,CASSRGLGDTGELFF
TRBV7-8,-,TRBD2,TRBJ2-1,TGTGCCAGCACCAAGAGGGCGGGAGCACGGAATGAGCAGTTCTTC,CASTKRAGARNEQFF
TRBV7-6,few,-,TRBJ1-1,TGTGCCAGCAGCTTAGGGGAAACGGAGACTGAAGCTTTCTTT,CASSLGETETEAFF
TRBV7-8,-,TRBD2,TRBJ2-5,TGTGCCAGCAGCTCCTACCGTGCTAGCGGGATCCAAGAGACCCAGTACTTC,CASSSYRASGIQETQYF
TRBV7-8,-,TRBD1,TRBJ1-3,TGTGCCAGCAGCTTCGGACAGGGGAAGAACACCATATATTTT,CASSFGQGKNTIYF
TRBV28,-,-,TRBJ1-5,TGTGCCAGCAGTTCAGGACGGGAGAGCAATCAGCCCCAGCATTTT,CASSSGRESNQPQHF
TRBV11-2,few,-,TRBJ2-3,TGTGCCAGCAGCTTAGGCGGAGAAACTCTCACAGATACGCAGTATTTT,CASSLGGETLTDTQYF
TRBV3-1,-,-,TRBJ2-7,TGTGCCAGCAGTCAATACAACTACGAGCAGTACTTC,CASSQYNYEQYF
TRBV6-5,-,TRBD1,TRBJ2-7,TGTGCCAGCAGTCCCACAGGGGGCAGGATTTGTGAGCAGTACTTC,CASSPTGGRICEQYF
TRBV3-1,-,TRBD2,TRBJ2-1,TGTGCCAGCAGCCAAGAGGGAGGACTAGCGATCCATGAGCAGTTCTTC,CASSQEGGLAIHEQFF
TRBV5-1,-,TRBD2,TRBJ2-1,TGCGCCAGCAGCCAGGTTGCGGGAGGGATGAATGAGCAGTTCTTC,CASSQVAGGMNEQFF
TRBV7-2,few,-,TRBJ2-7,TGTGCCAGCACCCGCGGCGCAGGGCGCTACGAGCAGTACTTC,CASTRGAGRYEQYF
TRBV13,-,-,TRBJ2-7,TGTGCCAGCAGCCCCCGGTATGGGGGCGAGCAGTACTTC,CASSPRYGGEQYF